This T cell receptor beta chain is drawn from a study of molecular identifiers for immune sequencing clone quantification. For the study at large: Replicate experiments divided RNA from about 19,000 or 110,000 naive CD8 cells into five parts and sequenced four.

This clonotype was detected only a few times. The CDR3 contains 13 residues. Germline CDR1 and CDR2: DFQATT and SNEGSKA (reference sequence). V lost 3 bases to trimming and J lost 8 bases, with 13 bases between them. The bulk TCR libraries were made with methods described before and with listed TCR primers. TCRdb called the PCR reads again in MiXCR, with one record for every CDR3 protein. This table holds approximately 590,000 distinct CDR3 sequences, 25% found once. Libraries used about 20,000 to 1,100,000 sorted naive CD8 T cells and 10%, 30% or 50% RNA input. Naive CD8 T cells were FACS-sorted by CD8+CD4-CCR7+CD45RA+ markers.

The chain employs TRBV20-1 and TRBJ1-4, with D uncertain. The specimen was naive CD8+ T cells from blood, with Jurkat cell RNA spiked in. This sample's subset: FACS-sorted CD8+CD4-CCR7+CD45RA+ naive T cells. This TCR was sampled from a human donor in good health. Some libraries in this study had Jurkat cell RNA spiked in. The CDR3 DNA sequence: TGCAGTGCTAGGCCCGGATTTTCGGAAAAACTGTTTTTT. Translating it yields CSARPGFSEKLFF.